This T cell receptor (beta chain) was found in a study of metastatic and nonmetastatic thyroid tumors (dated by TCRdb to the early 2020s). For context, the study as a whole: For patients with malignant and with benign thyroid disease, the researchers compared repertoires between peripheral blood samples and tumor or nodule tissue samples. The study at large found these results: In both blood and tumor samples, TCR beta diversity was reported to be significantly higher in malignant tumors than in benign nodules.

The CDR3 runs 16 amino acids, cysteine and phenylalanine included. CDR3 DNA is the only sequence kept; it has 48 bases, read in frame from the first base. Unmatched junction bases come to 6, with V trimmed by 1 base and J by 5 bases. Sequences SGHNT (CDR1) and YYREEE (CDR2) are obtained from the germline V gene (reference sequence). There are many counts of this clone. Its antigen is unknown. One base away there is no much larger clone; base qualities are not given. None of the patients had been given any treatment before thyroid surgery. Using T-cell receptor beta sequencing, the researchers looked back retrospectively at clinical samples from patients, gathered between the early 2010s and the late 2010s. The library was prepared using PCR. Sequencing took place on an Illumina HiSeq 4000. The TCR beta-chain CDR3 region of each patient was profiled by high-throughput sequencing. The authors' pipeline ran thus. CDR3 differences across clinicopathological groups were used to build a classifier for discriminating distant-metastatic papillary thyroid cancer patients. The Shannon index was used to measure repertoire diversity, and the Morisita-Horn index was used to measure how similar tumor and blood repertoires were. In TCRdb, the public reads were trimmed at Q25 with fastp and aligned with MiXCR, with productive beta chains retained. The V and J calls here are based on TCRdb, not the publication. This sample holds about 40,000 clones; about 16% were observed only once. The ten largest make up around 4% of the sample.

This TCR was recovered from a female donor with papillary thyroid cancer or a benign thyroid nodule (not recorded which). Some clones in this sample may be carry-over from other donors' samples. Recombination connected TRBV5-4 to TRBJ2-3; a stretch of 11 junction bases matches TRBD2. Sequences were obtained from blood. The CDR3 is CASSLQLAGVGDTQYF. The DNA sequence is TGTGCCAGCAGCTTGCAACTAGCGGGAGTAGGAGATACGCAGTATTTT.